The entry below describes one T cell receptor (beta chain). Researchers took blood at baseline, on cycle 4 day 1, and on cycle 7 day 1. This entry belongs to a study of OX40 agonist ivuxolimab in advanced cancers. This CDR3 comprises 13 residues. Germline V CDR1 and CDR2: MNHNS, SASEGT. Germline trimming cut 11 bases from V and 3 bases from J; bases unmatched to any gene: 7. TCRdb's copy holds only in-frame clones and misses some; the assay was immunoSEQ multiplex PCR. The profile shows 45,000 to 65,000 clones, about 81% of them singletons. V is TRBV6-1 and J is TRBJ1-2, with 9 positions matching TRBD1. The material sequenced was CD4+ or CD8+ T cells sorted from blood, taken in a trial of the OX40 agonist ivuxolimab. This clonotype was obtained from an adult with an advanced solid tumor such as melanoma, head and neck, liver or kidney cancer. CDR3 DNA: TGTGCCTTAAGACAGGGGGGGGACTATGGCTACACCTTC. Its translation is CALRQGGDYGYTF.